This T cell receptor beta chain comes out of a study of blood T cell repertoires in COVID-19 (dated by TCRdb to the early 2020s). For the study in its entirety: Samples covering the acute and convalescent phases of COVID-19 were provided by collaborators in the United States, Italy and Spain. The material from the prospective study consisted of cDNA or gDNA derived from T cells, B-cell-depleted T cells, or PBMCs. The dataset comprised deeply sampled blood TCRbeta repertoires from subjects exposed to, actively infected with, or recovered from COVID-19. A freely available public database, intended as a resource for researchers studying the immune response to SARS-CoV-2, is where the repertoires were released. The samples were drawn from the first 160 participants of the ongoing ImmuneRACE study and from about 1,200 subjects provided by 6 global collaborators. A de-identified subject ID, COVID-19 status, age in years and sex were almost always included in the sample metadata. Where HLA class I and class II types were available, the types were taken from metadata supplied by the sample provider, not from assay-based typing.

The immunoSEQ Assay, a bias-controlled multiplex PCR, was used to amplify TCRbeta CDR3 regions from genomic DNA. As for how the authors treated the data: Nucleated cell counts per sample were estimated from amplification of reference gene primers within the assay. To quantify the absolute abundance of each unique TCRbeta CDR3 rearrangement, sequence reads were collapsed and filtered. For each sample, productive Simpson clonality was calculated by taking the square root of Simpson's diversity index across productive rearrangements. As stored in TCRdb, this immuneACCESS dataset retains in-frame rearrangements with V and J assigned. A fraction of the clones does not appear; measured against another copy, unresolved V genes explain less than half of the discrepancy, and the remainder lacks a known reason. The V and J calls and clone size were taken over from that table, and D and trimming were inferred from the DNA. The sample yields some 320,000 clones; 89% were counted once. Around 4.8% of the sample comes from the top ten.

Comment on this clone: Its cognate antigen has yet to be identified. Per-base qualities were not stored, and no clone one base away is much larger.

Paper-wide results and their limitations: The quantity of clinical and demographic metadata differed by source and by participant and was supplied without curation.

Cut back by 7 bases and 5 bases, the V and J ends lie 21 bases apart. The cysteine opens and the phenylalanine closes a CDR3 of 15 amino acids. The entry retains the CDR3 DNA only, 45 bases that are in frame from base 1. Via the germline V gene, CDR1 is MNHEY and CDR2 SVGAGI. Participants in the prospective study were aged 18 to 89 years, lived in some 24 United States geographic areas, and enrolled through a virtual design. In the prospective study, cohorts were assigned on the basis of participant-reported clinical history obtained from a screening survey and a study questionnaire. ImmuneRACE Cohort 3 recovered participants were defined by two consecutive negative NP/OP PCR tests, healthcare professional clearance, or symptom resolution. In the prospective study, mobile phlebotomists collected whole blood, serum and a nasopharyngeal or oropharyngeal swab from each participant. Participants in the prospective study had the option to provide additional blood draws and questionnaires over a roughly 2-month period. Before DNA extraction, blood samples from the prospective study were shipped at room temperature or frozen.

The sequence is built from TRBV6-5 and TRBJ2-7; possibly the D gene is TRBD2, per 7 matching bases. The sample taken for sequencing was PBMCs or T cells enriched from blood (not recorded which). The receptor was derived from a man in his 60s who had recovered from COVID-19. CDR3 region: CASTNQLGGGDEQYF. The DNA sequence reads TGTGCCAGCACCAACCAGCTTGGGGGGGGCGACGAGCAGTACTTC.